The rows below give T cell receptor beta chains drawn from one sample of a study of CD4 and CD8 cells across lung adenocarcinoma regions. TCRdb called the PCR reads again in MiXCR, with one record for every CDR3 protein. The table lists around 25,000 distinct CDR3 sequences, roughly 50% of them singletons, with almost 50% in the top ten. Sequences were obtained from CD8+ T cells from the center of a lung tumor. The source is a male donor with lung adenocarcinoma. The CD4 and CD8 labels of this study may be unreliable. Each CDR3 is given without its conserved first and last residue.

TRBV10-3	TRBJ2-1	AISPGLAGAYNEQF
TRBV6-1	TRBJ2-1	ASRTLAGGPAHNEQF
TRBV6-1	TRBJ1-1	ASSDPSSRNTEAF
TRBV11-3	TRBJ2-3	ASSTRTSGSPRDTQY
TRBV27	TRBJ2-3	ASSSLRGTSTDTQY
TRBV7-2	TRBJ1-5	ASSPYNQPQH
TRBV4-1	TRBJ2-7	ASSKEGDLGTHSYEQY
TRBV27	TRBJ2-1	ASIHLWGNNEQF
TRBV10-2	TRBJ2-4	GGRGLGRTNTQY
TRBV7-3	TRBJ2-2	ASSLSGHFTGELF
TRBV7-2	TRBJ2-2	ASSLGGTGELF
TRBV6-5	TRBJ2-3	ASSYSQSGPDTQY
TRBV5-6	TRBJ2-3	ASRGPGAKNTQY
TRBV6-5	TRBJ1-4	ASSSRHRVYEKLF
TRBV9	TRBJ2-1	ASSVGGLPPNEQF
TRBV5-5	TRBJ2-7	ASSLGATSITYEQY
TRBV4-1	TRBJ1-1	ASSRSTGDTEAF
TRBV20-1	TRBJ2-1	SARDIMFAGVDNEQF
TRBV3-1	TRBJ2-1	ASSQDVLTEQF
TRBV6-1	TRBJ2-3	AGSGGSPTETQY
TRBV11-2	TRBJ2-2	ASSPETGGPPAGELF
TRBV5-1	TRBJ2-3	ASNLGATATDTQY
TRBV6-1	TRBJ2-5	ASSETAGEAETQY
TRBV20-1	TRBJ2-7	SVLSGTSYEQY
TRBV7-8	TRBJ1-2	ASSLGQGGGYT
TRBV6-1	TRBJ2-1	ASSEGGIGEQF